Listed here are 9 T cell receptor beta chains from one sample, sequenced in a study of T cell repertoires in cytomegalovirus infection. TCRdb re-derived calls from the reads in MiXCR, one entry per CDR3 protein. This sample has 300,000 to 400,000 distinct CDR3 sequences; about 27% occur once, and the top ten carry about 20%. For these TCRs, the target antigens are not known. The material sequenced was cultured PBMCs, taken from culture after CMV antigen stimulation. The source is a human donor in good health (CMV status not recorded). Some clones in this sample may be carry-over from other donors' samples.

This clonotype was detected a few times. This sequence joins TRBV28 and TRBJ1-6; D call uncertain. Germline V gene data show CDR1 as MDHEN and CDR2 as SYDVKM. The CDR3 sequence is 15 residues long. V was clipped by 7 bases and J by 3 bases, with 13 bases between them. The CDR3 region is CASTSFRNYNSPLHF. CDR3 nucleotide sequence: TGTGCCAGCACCTCGTTTAGGAACTATAATTCACCCCTCCACTTT.

This clonotype appeared a few times. This rearrangement joins TRBV10-2 to TRBJ1-1; 9 bases are shared with TRBD1. The length of the CDR3 is 15 residues. Trimming cost V 3 bases and J 1 base; bases outside gene matches: 3. Germline values: CDR1 WSHSY, CDR2 SAAADI. CDR3 loop: CASSDPTGGNTEAFF. The CDR3 region has the DNA TGCGCCAGCAGTGACCCGACAGGGGGGAACACTGAAGCTTTCTTT.

The chain recombines TRBV19 with TRBJ1-5; TRBD1 matches 7 bases. There are 18 residues in the CDR3. Germline V lookup: CDR1 LNHDA, CDR2 SQIVND (reference sequence). Trimming took 6 bases from V and 1 from J; bases not matched to a gene: 15. The CDR3 spells CASRAWDRTLMSNQPQHF. The CDR3 DNA sequence: TGTGCCAGTAGGGCCTGGGACAGAACCCTTATGAGCAATCAGCCCCAGCATTTT.

V and J are TRBV6-5 and TRBJ2-2; D remains unclear. Between the trimmed V and J ends, which lost 2 bases and 6 bases, there was a span of 10 bases. CDR1 and CDR2 (germline): MNHEY, SVGAGI. The CDR3 totals 14 residues. The CDR3 loop is CASSYTEGSGELFF. CDR3 nucleotide sequence: TGTGCCAGCAGTTACACGGAAGGCTCCGGGGAGCTGTTTTTT.

This clonotype was detected ten times or more. V gene TRBV7-2 combines with J gene TRBJ2-2, with 8 positions matching TRBD2. The CDR3 contains 15 residues. Germline loops: CDR1 SGHTA, CDR2 FQGNSA. The V segment lost 3 bases and the J segment 6 bases; nucleotides outside the gene matches: 6. The CDR3 spells CASSFLAGRSGELFF. The CDR3 DNA is TGTGCCAGCAGCTTTCTAGCGGGCCGGTCCGGGGAGCTGTTTTTT.

The gene calls are TRBV28 and TRBJ2-3; 7 nucleotides align to TRBD1. The CDR3 is made up of 13 amino acids. Germline V gene data show CDR1 as MDHEN and CDR2 as SYDVKM. The J segment lost 7 bases and the V segment lost 4 bases, leaving 5 bases of the junction unmatched. The CDR3 is CASSSQGWNTQYF. The CDR3 coding sequence is TGTGCCAGCAGTTCACAGGGGTGGAATACGCAGTATTTT.

This chain uses TRBV4-1 with TRBJ2-1, with 11 bases lining up with TRBD2. V was pared by 5 bases and J by 1 base, with 7 bases of the junction left unmatched. The CDR3 loop spans 17 amino acids. Germline V CDR1 and CDR2: MGHRA, YSYEKL. CDR3 sequence: CASSDTSGGTSYNEQFF. The CDR3 bases are TGCGCCAGCAGCGACACTAGCGGGGGAACTTCCTACAATGAGCAGTTCTTC.

There are many counts of this clonotype. A read error may account for a junction end that differs from germline. The chain carries TRBV7-7 and TRBJ2-1; tentatively, D is TRBD1 or TRBD2 (5 bases each). The CDR3 contains 13 residues. Per the germline V gene, CDR1 is SSHAT and CDR2 is FNYEAQ (reference sequence). CDR3 DNA: TGTGCTAGCAGCTTAGCGCGAGGGGCCCTGCAGTTCTTC. This gives the protein CASSLARGALQFF.

This clonotype was detected a few times. The V and J genes are TRBV20-1 and TRBJ2-1; D may be TRBD2 (5 bases). The CDR3 has 14 residues. Germline V gene sequence: CDR1 DFQATT, CDR2 SNEGSKA (reference sequence). The ends were cut back, 1 base at V and 7 bases at J, with 14 bases in the middle. The CDR3 spells CSARGDTSGNEQFF. DNA of the CDR3: TGCAGTGCTAGAGGGGATACTAGTGGAAATGAGCAGTTCTTC.